Given below is one T cell receptor beta chain in context. Sequencing used immunoSEQ multiplex PCR; TCRdb keeps in-frame clones, though not all of them. The data hold some 2.4 million clones, with more than 85% observed a single time. The source of the sample is a study of shared clonotypes between healthy human individuals. The overall study: CD4 naive and CD4 memory each took three plates per donor, while CD8 naive took two and CD8 memory one.

Germline V gene sequence: CDR1 SGHRS, CDR2 YFSETQ. V dropped 4 bases and J dropped 5; count of bases not matched to a gene: 9. CDR3 size: 14 residues. The specimen sequenced was naive CD4+ T cells from PBMCs. Stated subset: CD45RA+ positively selected. The source of this sequence is a man in his late teens or twenties in good health. Some clones in this sample may be carry-over from other donors' samples. This chain uses TRBV5-1 with TRBJ2-7; TRBD2 aligns across 7 bases. CDR3 DNA sequence: TGCGCCAGCAGCCCGGGGGGTACGAGGAACGAGCAGTACTTC. This translates into CASSPGGTRNEQYF.